This T cell receptor beta chain came from a study of CD8 T cells in Susac syndrome (dated by TCRdb to the late 2010s). Background on the whole study: Whether CD8+ T cell activation and differentiation in Susac syndrome was antigen driven was tested using repertoire sequencing. Clonality of the CD8+ T cell repertoire was compared between over 10 healthy donors, approximately 14 Susac syndrome patients and fewer than 16 multiple sclerosis patients.

Here is what the overall study found, with its caveats: The study acknowledged that relatively few individuals were included in the TCR sequencing and HLA analysis.

In the germline V gene (reference sequence), CDR1 corresponds to DFQATT and CDR2 to SNEGSKA. Relative to germline, V is 6 bases shorter and J is 7 bases shorter, with 9 bases between their ends. The CDR3 sequence holds 10 residues, the cysteine and phenylalanine included. Of the read, only the CDR3 DNA is kept; its 30 bases are in frame from base 1. Peripheral blood CD8+ and CD4+ T cells from healthy donors, Susac syndrome patients and multiple sclerosis patients were profiled by high-throughput TCR beta sequencing. The multiple sclerosis controls were treatment-naive patients whose relapsing-remitting disease, either stable or active, fulfilled the revised McDonald criteria. Bulk CD8+ and CD4+ T cells were purified magnetically by negative isolation, whereas CD8+ TEMRA cells were enriched by FACS. Blood was collected in EDTA tubes and processed within 24 hours, with PBMCs isolated through density gradient centrifugation. PBMCs intended for TCR sequencing were cryopreserved in liquid nitrogen and were subsequently thawed in a 37 degrees C water bath. Purity of sorted or isolated CD4+, CD8+ and CD8+ TEMRA cells was at least 90%.

Note on this clonotype: It lacks a known antigen. Per-base quality was not reported, and no clone a single base away is much larger than it.

RNA was extracted using the RNeasy kit, and about 0.5 to 1 ug of the RNA was reverse transcribed with random hexamers. TCR beta CDR3 regions were amplified with the immunoSEQ multiplex PCR assay covering 54 Vbeta and 13 Jbeta segments. Bias from PCR amplification was corrected by using a synthetic template baseline for primer optimization and for computational correction. The study's own analysis went as follows. Only productive sequences were kept, with reads annotated to V, D and J genes according to IMGT and analyzed in immunoSEQ Analyzer. Clonality was computed as one minus Shannon entropy normalized by log2 of the number of productive unique sequences. For each patient and control, public and private clones were evaluated among the 100 most prevalent clones. Clones were defined as Susac-specific if absent from the healthy and MS cohorts, from 1052 published viral clones and from other ImmuneACCESS disease sequences. TCRdb cleaned the public reads at Q25 with fastp, built clones with MiXCR and kept in-frame beta chains. Each record represents a unique CDR3 protein, reported with the most common genes and DNA among its rows. The V and J calls were determined by TCRdb, not by the authors. The sample table lists more than 150,000 distinct CDR3 sequences, 95% to 96% of them with a count of one. Of the sample, 0.14% to 0.15% falls within the top ten clones.

The clonotype originates from a human donor with multiple sclerosis. The V gene is TRBV20-1 and the J gene is TRBJ1-2, with no reliable assignment of the D segment. Sequenced sample: CD8+ T cells from PBMCs. The sequenced DNA: TGCAGTGCCCACGACGGTGGCTACACCTTC. This yields the protein CSAHDGGYTF.